A selection of T cell receptor beta chains follows, all from one sample in a study of control samples from healthy donors and cancer patients. Profiled with immunoSEQ multiplex PCR; TCRdb holds only in-frame clones, not every one. The sample records over 100,000 clones, 80% to 95% being singletons. The sequencing sample was made of blood. The receptor source for this set is a man aged 40-50 years in good health. The CDR3 runs from the conserved cysteine through the conserved F or W. Each record gives: J gene, V gene, D gene, clone size, CDR3 protein, CDR3 DNA. D genes are given only for firm matches. Clone size is not always given. Where it is, it says once, few, many or a class for expanded clones.

>TRBJ1-2|TRBV6-5|.|.
CASSYSIRGGHYGYTF
TGTGCCAGCAGTTACTCGATTAGGGGAGGGCACTATGGCTACACCTTC
>TRBJ1-5|TRBV18|TRBD1|once
CASSQGQGASQPQHF
TGTGCCAGCTCCCAAGGACAGGGGGCGAGTCAGCCCCAGCATTTT
>TRBJ1-6|TRBV6-1|.|once
CASSEPRGPVTNSPLHF
TGTGCCAGCAGTGAGCCCAGGGGCCCCGTAACTAATTCACCCCTCCACTTT
>TRBJ1-2|TRBV15|TRBD1|.
CATSTQTGLYGYTF
TGTGCCACCAGCACCCAGACAGGGCTCTATGGCTACACCTTC
>TRBJ2-7|TRBV14|.|.
CASSLLGPPDYEQYF
TGTGCCAGCAGCCTTTTGGGACCCCCGGACTACGAGCAGTACTTC
>TRBJ2-6|TRBV27|.|.
CASKPHSGANVLTF
TGTGCCAGCAAACCACACTCTGGGGCCAACGTCCTGACTTTC
>TRBJ1-4|TRBV5-1|.|.
CASRSTNEKLFF
TGCGCCAGCAGGTCTACTAATGAAAAACTGTTTTTT
>TRBJ2-5|TRBV27|TRBD2|.
CASSHQAGVYQETQYF
TGTGCCAGCAGTCACCAAGCGGGGGTGTACCAAGAGACCCAGTACTTC
>TRBJ1-5|TRBV28|.|.
CASPDSYSNQPQHF
TGTGCCAGTCCGGACAGTTATAGCAATCAGCCCCAGCATTTT
>TRBJ1-3|TRBV28|TRBD1|.
CASSLRDRGLSGNTIYF
TGTGCCAGCAGTTTACGGGACAGGGGACTTTCTGGAAACACCATATATTTT
>TRBJ2-7|TRBV19|TRBD1|.
CASSSGQGDEQYF
TGTGCCAGTAGTTCGGGACAGGGGGACGAGCAGTACTTC
>TRBJ2-1|TRBV7-9|.|few
CASSLGENEQFF
TGTGCCAGCAGCTTAGGAGAAAATGAGCAGTTCTTC
>TRBJ2-5|TRBV11-2|.|.
CASSIGGLVAQYF
TGTGCCAGCAGCATAGGGGGATTAGTGGCCCAGTACTTC
>TRBJ1-2|TRBV3-1/TRBV3-2|TRBD1|.
CASRYGQGHGYTF
TGTGCCAGCAGATACGGACAGGGTCATGGCTACACCTTC
>TRBJ2-7|TRBV5-1|.|.
CASRGGGETYEQYF
TGCGCCAGCAGAGGGGGGGGCGAAACCTACGAGCAGTACTTC
>TRBJ1-1|TRBV27|.|.
CASRGGVEAFF
TGTGCCAGCAGGGGGGGGGTAGAAGCTTTCTTT
>TRBJ1-5|TRBV10-3|.|.
CAVSSSDQPQHF
TGTGCCGTATCCTCGTCGGATCAGCCCCAGCATTTT
>TRBJ2-3|TRBV3-1/TRBV3-2|.|.
CASSSMPGTDTQYF
TGTGCCAGCAGCTCCATGCCCGGGACAGATACGCAGTATTTT